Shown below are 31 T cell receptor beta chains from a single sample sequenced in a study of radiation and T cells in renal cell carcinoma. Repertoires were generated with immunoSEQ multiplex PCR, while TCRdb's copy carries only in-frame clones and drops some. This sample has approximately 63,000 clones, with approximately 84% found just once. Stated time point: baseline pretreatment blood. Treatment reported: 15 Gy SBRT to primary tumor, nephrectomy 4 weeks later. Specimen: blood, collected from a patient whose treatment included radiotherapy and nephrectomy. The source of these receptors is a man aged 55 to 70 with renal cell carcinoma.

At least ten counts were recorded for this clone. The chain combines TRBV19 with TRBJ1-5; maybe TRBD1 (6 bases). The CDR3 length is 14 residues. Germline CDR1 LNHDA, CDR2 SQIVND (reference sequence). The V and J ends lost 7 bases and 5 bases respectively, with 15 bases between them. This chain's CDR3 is CASTEDSRYQPQHF. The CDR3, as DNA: TGTGCCAGTACGGAGGACAGCCGCTATCAGCCCCAGCATTTT.

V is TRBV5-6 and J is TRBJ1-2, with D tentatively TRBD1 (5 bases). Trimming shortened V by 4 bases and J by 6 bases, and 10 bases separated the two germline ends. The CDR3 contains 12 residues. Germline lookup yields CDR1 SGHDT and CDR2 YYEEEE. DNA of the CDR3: TGTGCCAGCAGCGCCAGGGCTGATGGCTACACCTTC. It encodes CASSARADGYTF.

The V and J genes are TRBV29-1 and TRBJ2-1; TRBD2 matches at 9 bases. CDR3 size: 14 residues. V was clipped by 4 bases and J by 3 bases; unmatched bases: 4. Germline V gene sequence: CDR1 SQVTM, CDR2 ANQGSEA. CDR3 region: CSVGASGVYNEQFF. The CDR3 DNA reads TGCAGCGTTGGGGCTAGCGGGGTCTACAATGAGCAGTTCTTC.

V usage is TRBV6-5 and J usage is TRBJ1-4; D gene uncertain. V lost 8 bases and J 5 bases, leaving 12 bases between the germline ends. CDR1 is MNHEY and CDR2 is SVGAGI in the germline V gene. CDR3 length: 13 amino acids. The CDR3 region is CASAGRANEKLFF. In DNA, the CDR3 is TGTGCCAGCGCTGGCCGGGCCAATGAAAAACTGTTTTTT.

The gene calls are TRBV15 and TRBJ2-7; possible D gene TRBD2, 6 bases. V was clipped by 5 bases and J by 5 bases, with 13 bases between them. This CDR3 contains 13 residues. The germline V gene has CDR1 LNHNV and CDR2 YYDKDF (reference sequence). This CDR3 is CATSPRPGDEQYF. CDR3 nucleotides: TGTGCCACCAGCCCCCGACCGGGGGACGAGCAGTACTTC.

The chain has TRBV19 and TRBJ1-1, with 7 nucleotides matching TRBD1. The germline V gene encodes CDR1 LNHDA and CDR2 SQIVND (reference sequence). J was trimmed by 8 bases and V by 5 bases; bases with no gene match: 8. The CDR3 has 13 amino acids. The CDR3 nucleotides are TGTGCCAGTAGTGCGGGACAGCGTGGCGAAGCTTTCTTT. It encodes CASSAGQRGEAFF.

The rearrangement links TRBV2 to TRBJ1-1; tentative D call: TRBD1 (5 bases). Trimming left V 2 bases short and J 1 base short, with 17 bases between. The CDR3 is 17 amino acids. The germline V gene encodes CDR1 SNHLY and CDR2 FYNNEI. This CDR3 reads CASSESTPGRGNTEAFF. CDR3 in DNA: TGTGCCAGCAGTGAAAGTACCCCGGGACGGGGGAACACTGAAGCTTTCTTT.

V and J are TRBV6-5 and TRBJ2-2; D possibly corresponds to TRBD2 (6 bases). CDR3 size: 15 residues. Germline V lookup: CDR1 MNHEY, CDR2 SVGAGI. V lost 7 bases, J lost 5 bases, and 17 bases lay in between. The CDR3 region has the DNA TGTGCCAGCACCCCCCCACGCGGAGGGACCGGGGAGCTGTTTTTT. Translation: CASTPPRGGTGELFF.

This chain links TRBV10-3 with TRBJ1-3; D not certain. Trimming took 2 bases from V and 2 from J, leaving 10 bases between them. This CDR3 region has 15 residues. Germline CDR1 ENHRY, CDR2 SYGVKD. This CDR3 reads CAISETADTGNTIYF. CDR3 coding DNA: TGTGCCATCAGTGAGACCGCGGATACTGGAAACACCATATATTTT.

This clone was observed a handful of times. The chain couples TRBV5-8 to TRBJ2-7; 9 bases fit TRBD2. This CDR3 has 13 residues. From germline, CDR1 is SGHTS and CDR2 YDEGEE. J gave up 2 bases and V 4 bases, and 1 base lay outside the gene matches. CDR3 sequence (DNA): TGTGCCAGCAGCAGACTAGCGGCCTACGAGCAGTACGTC. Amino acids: CASSRLAAYEQYV.

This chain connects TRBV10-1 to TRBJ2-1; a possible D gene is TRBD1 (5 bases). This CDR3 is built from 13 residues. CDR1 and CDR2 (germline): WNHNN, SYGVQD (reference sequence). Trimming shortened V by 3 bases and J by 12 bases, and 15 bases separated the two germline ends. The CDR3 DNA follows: TGCGCCAGCAGTGAATTGAGAACAGGCGGGCAGTTCTTC. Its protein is CASSELRTGGQFF.

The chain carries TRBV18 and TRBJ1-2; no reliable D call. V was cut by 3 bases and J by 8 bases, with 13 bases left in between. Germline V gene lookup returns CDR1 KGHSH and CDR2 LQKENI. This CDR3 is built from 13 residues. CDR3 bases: TGTGCCAGCTCACCCTCTCTGGGATGGGGCTACACCTTC. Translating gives CASSPSLGWGYTF.

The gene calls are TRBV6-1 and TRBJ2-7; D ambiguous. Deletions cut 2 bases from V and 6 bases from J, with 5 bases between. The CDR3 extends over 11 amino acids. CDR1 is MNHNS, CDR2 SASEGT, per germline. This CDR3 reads CASSEFSEQYV. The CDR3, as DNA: TGTGCCAGCAGTGAATTCTCCGAGCAGTACGTC.

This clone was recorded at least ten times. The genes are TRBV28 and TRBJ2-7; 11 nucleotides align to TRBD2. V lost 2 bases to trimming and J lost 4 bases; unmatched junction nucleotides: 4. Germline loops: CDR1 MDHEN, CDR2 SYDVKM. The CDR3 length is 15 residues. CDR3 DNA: TGTGCCAGCAGTTTAAGAGGACTAGCGGGTTACGAGCAGTACGTC. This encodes CASSLRGLAGYEQYV.

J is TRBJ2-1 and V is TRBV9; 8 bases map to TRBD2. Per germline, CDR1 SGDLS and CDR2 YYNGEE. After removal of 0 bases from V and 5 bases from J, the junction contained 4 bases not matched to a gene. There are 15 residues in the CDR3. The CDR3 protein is CASSVDGTSHNEQFF. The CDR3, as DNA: TGTGCCAGCAGCGTAGACGGGACTAGTCACAATGAGCAGTTCTTC.

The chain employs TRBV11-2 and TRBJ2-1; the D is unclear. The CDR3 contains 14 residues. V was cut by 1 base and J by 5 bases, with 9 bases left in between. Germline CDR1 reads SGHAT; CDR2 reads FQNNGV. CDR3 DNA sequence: TGTGCCAGCAGCTTAGGGTCAAGTGACAATGAGCAGTTCTTC. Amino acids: CASSLGSSDNEQFF.

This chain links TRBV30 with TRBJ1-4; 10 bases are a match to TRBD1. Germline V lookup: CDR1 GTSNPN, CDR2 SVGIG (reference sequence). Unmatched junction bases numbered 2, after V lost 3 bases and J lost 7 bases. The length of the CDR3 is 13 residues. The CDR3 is CAWRDRGVEKLFF. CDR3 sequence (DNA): TGTGCCTGGAGGGACAGGGGGGTTGAAAAACTGTTTTTT.

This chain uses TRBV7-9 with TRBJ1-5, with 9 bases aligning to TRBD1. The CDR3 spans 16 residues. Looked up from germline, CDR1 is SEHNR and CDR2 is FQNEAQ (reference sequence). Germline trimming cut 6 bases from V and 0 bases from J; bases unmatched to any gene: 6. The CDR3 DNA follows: TGTGCCAGCAGTCGGACAGGGGCGGATAGCAATCAGCCCCAGCATTTT. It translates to CASSRTGADSNQPQHF. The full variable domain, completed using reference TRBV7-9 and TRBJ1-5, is DTGVSQNPRHKITKRGQNVTFRCDPISEHNRLYWYRQTLGQGPEFLTYFQNEAQLEKSRLLSDRFSAERPKGSFSTLEIQRTEQGDSAMYLCASSRTGADSNQPQHFGDGTRLSIL.

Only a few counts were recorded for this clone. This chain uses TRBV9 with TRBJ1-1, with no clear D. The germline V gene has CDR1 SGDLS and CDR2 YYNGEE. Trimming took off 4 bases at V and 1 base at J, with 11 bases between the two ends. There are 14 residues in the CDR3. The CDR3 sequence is CASSPRIGNTEAFF. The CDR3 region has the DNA TGTGCCAGCAGCCCCCGCATCGGGAACACTGAAGCTTTCTTT.

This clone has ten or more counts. The CDR3 sequence: CASSFPGIGQPQHF. The CDR3 nucleotides are TGTGCCAGCAGCTTTCCTGGTATTGGGCAGCCCCAGCATTTT. The chain links TRBV7-2 to TRBJ1-5; no firm D call. The germline V and J ends were trimmed by 3 bases and 7 bases, with 13 bases remaining between them. Germline lookup yields CDR1 SGHTA and CDR2 FQGNSA. The CDR3 contains 14 residues.

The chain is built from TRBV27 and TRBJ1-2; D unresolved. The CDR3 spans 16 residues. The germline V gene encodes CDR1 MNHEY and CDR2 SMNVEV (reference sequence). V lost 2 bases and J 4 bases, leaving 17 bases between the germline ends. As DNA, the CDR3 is TGTGCCAGCAGTTTAACCCCATGGCCGGGCCGCTATGGCTACACCTTC. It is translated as CASSLTPWPGRYGYTF.

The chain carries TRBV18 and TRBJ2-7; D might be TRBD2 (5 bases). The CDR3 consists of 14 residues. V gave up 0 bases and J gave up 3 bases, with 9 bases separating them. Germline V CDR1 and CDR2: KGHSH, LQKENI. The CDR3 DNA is TGTGCCAGCTCACCACCGCCGGGAAGCTACGAGCAGTACTTC. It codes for CASSPPPGSYEQYF. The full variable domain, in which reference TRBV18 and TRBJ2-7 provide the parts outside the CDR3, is NAGVMQNPRHLVRRRGQEARLRCSPMKGHSHVYWYRQLPEEGLKFMVYLQKENIIDESGMPKERFSAEFPKEGPSILRIQQVVRGDSAAYFCASSPPPGSYEQYFGPGTRLTVT.

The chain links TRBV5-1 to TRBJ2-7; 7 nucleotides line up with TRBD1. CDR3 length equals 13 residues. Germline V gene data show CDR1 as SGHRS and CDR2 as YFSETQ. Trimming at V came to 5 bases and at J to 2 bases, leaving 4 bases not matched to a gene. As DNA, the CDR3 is TGCGCCAGCAGGGAGACAGGGACCTACGAGCAGTACTTC. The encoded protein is CASRETGTYEQYF.

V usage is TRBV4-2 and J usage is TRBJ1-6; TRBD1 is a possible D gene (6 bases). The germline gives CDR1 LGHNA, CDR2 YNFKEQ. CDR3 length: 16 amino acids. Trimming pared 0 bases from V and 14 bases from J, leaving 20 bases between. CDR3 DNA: TGTGCCAGCAGCCAAGATATAGGACAGTCGTTTGCGGCCCTCCACTTT. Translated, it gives CASSQDIGQSFAALHF.

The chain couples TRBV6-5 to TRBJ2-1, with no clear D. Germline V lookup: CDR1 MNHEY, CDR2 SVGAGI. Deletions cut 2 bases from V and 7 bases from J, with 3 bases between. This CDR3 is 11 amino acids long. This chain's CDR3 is CASSYANEQFF. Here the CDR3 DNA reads TGTGCCAGCAGTTACGCAAATGAGCAGTTCTTC.

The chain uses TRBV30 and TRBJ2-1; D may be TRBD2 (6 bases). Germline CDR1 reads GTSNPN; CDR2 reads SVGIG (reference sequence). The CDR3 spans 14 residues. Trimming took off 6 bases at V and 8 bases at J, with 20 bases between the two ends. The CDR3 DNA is TGTGCCTGCTGGGCCCGAGGGACTGAGGATGAGCAGTTCTTC. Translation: CACWARGTEDEQFF.

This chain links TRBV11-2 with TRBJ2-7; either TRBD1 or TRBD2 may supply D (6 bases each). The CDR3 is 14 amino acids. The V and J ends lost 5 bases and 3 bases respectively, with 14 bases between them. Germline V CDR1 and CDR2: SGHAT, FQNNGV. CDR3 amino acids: CASSRWGAGYEQYV. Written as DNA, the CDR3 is TGTGCCAGCAGCCGGTGGGGGGCAGGCTACGAGCAGTACGTC.

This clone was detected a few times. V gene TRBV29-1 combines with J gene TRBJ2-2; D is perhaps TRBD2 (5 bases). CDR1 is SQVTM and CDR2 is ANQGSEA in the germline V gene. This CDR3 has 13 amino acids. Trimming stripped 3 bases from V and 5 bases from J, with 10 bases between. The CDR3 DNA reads TGCAGCGTTGATCGGGGAATGACCGGGGAGCTGTTTTTT. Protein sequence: CSVDRGMTGELFF.

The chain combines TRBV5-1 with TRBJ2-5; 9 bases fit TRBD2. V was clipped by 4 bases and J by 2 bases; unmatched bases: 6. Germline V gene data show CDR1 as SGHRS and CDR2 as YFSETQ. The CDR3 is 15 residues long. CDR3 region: CASSMTSGRQETQYF. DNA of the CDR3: TGCGCCAGCAGCATGACTAGCGGAAGACAAGAGACCCAGTACTTC.

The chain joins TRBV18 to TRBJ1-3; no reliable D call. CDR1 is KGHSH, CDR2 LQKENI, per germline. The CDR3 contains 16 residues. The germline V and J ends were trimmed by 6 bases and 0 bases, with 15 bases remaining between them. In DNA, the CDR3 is TGTGCCAGCTCCCCCCCGCCGGACCGCTCTGGAAACACCATATATTTT. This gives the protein CASSPPPDRSGNTIYF. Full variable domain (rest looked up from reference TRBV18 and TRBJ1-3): NAGVMQNPRHLVRRRGQEARLRCSPMKGHSHVYWYRQLPEEGLKFMVYLQKENIIDESGMPKERFSAEFPKEGPSILRIQQVVRGDSAAYFCASSPPPDRSGNTIYFGEGSWLTVV.

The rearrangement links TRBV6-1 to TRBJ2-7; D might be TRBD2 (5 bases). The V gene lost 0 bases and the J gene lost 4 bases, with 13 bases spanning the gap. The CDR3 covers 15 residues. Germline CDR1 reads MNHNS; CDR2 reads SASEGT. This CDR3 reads CASSEAALASYEQYV. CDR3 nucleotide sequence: TGTGCCAGCAGTGAAGCGGCGCTAGCTTCTTACGAGCAGTACGTC.